This entry describes one T cell receptor (beta chain). Its matching antigen is unknown. The primer mix had 60 Vbeta and 13 Jbeta primers. The assay was immunoSEQ multiplex PCR, and TCRdb's table has in-frame clones only and misses some. The sample holds about 120,000 clones, 67% seen once. Germline loops: CDR1 MDHEN, CDR2 SYDVKM. This CDR3 is 14 amino acids long. Losses at the gene ends were 3 bases for V and 5 bases for J; bases not matched to a gene: 4. The sample belongs to a study of cytomegalovirus exposure and HLA in healthy donors. Findings and caveats of the study: Cytomegalovirus status was reportedly diagnosed by the classifier with high sensitivity and specificity. In a later analysis, V- and J-gene trimming of beta chains associated with a DCLRE1C missense variant, replicated independently.

The rearrangement uses TRBV28 and TRBJ2-5; 9 positions agree with TRBD1. Specimen: PBMCs. The source is a man between 18 and 35 years old in good health and CMV-seropositive. CDR3 coding DNA: TGTGCCAGCAGTTTGGGACAGGGACTGGAGACCCAGTACTTC. Residues: CASSLGQGLETQYF.